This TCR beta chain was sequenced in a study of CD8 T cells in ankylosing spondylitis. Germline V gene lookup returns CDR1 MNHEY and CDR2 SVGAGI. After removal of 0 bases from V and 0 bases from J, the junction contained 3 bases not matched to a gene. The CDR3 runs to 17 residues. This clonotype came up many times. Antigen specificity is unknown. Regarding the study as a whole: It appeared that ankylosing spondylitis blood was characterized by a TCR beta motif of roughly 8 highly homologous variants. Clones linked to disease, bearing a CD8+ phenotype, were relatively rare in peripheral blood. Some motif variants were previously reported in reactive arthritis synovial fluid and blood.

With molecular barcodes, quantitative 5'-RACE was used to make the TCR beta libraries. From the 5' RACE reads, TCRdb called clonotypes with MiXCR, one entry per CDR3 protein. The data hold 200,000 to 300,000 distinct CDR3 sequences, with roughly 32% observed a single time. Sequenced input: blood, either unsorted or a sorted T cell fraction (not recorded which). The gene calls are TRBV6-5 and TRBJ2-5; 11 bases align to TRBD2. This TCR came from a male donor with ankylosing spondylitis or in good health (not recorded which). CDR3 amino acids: CASSYSGGLADQETQYF. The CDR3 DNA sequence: TGTGCCAGCAGTTACTCTGGGGGACTAGCGGACCAAGAGACCCAGTACTTC.